This T cell receptor beta chain comes out of a study of blood T cell repertoires in COVID-19. Original handling: Reference gene primer amplification gave estimated nucleated cell counts. Sequencing used immunoSEQ multiplex PCR; TCRdb keeps in-frame clones, though not all of them. The D gene and trimming were derived from the DNA, and the V and J assignments and clone size from that table. The sample has approximately 200,000 clones, 86% seen once; the top ten hold roughly 2.8%. The CDR3 runs to 16 residues. V lost 3 bases and J lost 6; bases outside the gene matches: 9. Germline lookup yields CDR1 SGHDN and CDR2 FVKESK.

The origin of this receptor is a woman aged 25 to 39 with active or convalescent COVID-19. This chain links TRBV14 with TRBJ2-4, with TRBD1 identical over 9 bases. The sequenced sample consisted of peripheral blood. As DNA, the CDR3 is TGTGCCAGCAGCCACCCCAGGACAGGGGCTTTAAACATTCAGTACTTC. Translating gives CASSHPRTGALNIQYF.